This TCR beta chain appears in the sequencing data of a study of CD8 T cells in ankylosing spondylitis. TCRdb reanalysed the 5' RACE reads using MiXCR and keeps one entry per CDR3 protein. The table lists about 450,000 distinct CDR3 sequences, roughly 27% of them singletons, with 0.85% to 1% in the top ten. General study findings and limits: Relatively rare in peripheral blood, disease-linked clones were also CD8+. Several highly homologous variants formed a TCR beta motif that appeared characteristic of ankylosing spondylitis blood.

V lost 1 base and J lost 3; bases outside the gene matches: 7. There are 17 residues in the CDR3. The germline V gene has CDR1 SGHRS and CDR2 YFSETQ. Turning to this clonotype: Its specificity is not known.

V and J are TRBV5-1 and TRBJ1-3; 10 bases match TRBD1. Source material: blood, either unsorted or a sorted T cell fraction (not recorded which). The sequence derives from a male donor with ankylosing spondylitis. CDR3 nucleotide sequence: TGCGCCAGCAGCTTGATGGGACAGGGGATATTTGGAAACACCATATATTTT. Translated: CASSLMGQGIFGNTIYF.